The next 4 T cell receptor beta chains were all read from a single sample in a study of T cell responses to AZD1222 COVID-19 vaccine. Libraries were prepared by immunoSEQ multiplex PCR; TCRdb keeps only in-frame clonotypes and omits some of them. The data contain approximately 100,000 clones, over 85% of them singletons. Sample: peripheral blood, taken on day 0 of AZD1222 vaccination. The receptors here all came from an adult in good health.

The V call is TRBV19, the J call TRBJ1-2; 7 bases are shared with TRBD1. J was trimmed by 5 bases and V by 7 bases; bases with no gene match: 4. The CDR3 contains 12 residues. The germline V gene has CDR1 LNHDA and CDR2 SQIVND (reference sequence). The CDR3, as DNA: TGTGCCAGTACCAAACAGGGGTATGGCTACACCTTC. This gives the protein CASTKQGYGYTF.

V usage is TRBV2 and J usage is TRBJ1-1; 9 positions agree with TRBD1. The CDR3 length is 13 residues. J was trimmed by 5 bases and V by 7 bases; bases with no gene match: 5. Germline CDR1 SNHLY, CDR2 FYNNEI. The chain's CDR3 is CASTRDRETEAFF. The CDR3 DNA follows: TGTGCCAGCACCAGGGACAGGGAGACTGAAGCTTTCTTT.

The chain joins TRBV10-1 to TRBJ2-7; D not resolved. The ends were cut back, 10 bases at V and 4 bases at J, with 14 bases in the middle. CDR3 length: 12 amino acids. Germline assignment: CDR1 WNHNN and CDR2 SYGVQD (reference sequence). CDR3: CAKSIYMYEQYF. The CDR3 nucleotides read TGCGCCAAATCAATATACATGTACGAGCAGTACTTC.

The chain combines TRBV19 with TRBJ2-7; 9 bases line up with TRBD1. Germline CDR1 LNHDA, CDR2 SQIVND (reference sequence). With V trimmed by 8 bases and J by 4 bases, 6 bases remained unmatched. The CDR3 spans 13 residues. CDR3 nucleotides: TGTGCCAGTGGCGGGACAGGGTTTTACGAGCAGTACTTC. Amino acids: CASGGTGFYEQYF.